The source of this TCR beta chain is a study of spatial heterogeneity in lung cancer. Study information: Each time, sequencing found more beta-chain sequences than alpha-chain sequences. There were, on average, more than 8.5 raw-read appearances for each unique TCR and UMI combination.

There are a few counts of this clonotype. The antigen is not known. Study results and caveats: TCRs found ubiquitously expanded in tumor appeared in blood more at resection than at follow-up.

The CDR3 sequence is 15 residues long. Per the germline V gene, CDR1 is LGHNA and CDR2 is YNFKEQ. Trimming cost V 4 bases and J 5 bases; bases outside gene matches: 8. The time point here: sample taken at primary tumor resection. Sequencing was performed on whole RNA extracted from tumor and nontumor lung tissue, or from frozen PBMC, and the material was left unsorted. Each TCR cDNA molecule bore a unique molecular identifier. TCRdb re-called the 5' RACE reads through MiXCR, storing one row per CDR3 protein. Altogether over 75,000 distinct CDR3 sequences are present, approximately 21% being singletons, with the ten largest covering 5.5% to 7%.

Sequenced here: PBMCs, sampled at surgery. The J gene is TRBJ1-5, the V gene TRBV4-2; 7 bases map to TRBD1. The origin of this receptor is a male donor with early-stage non-small cell lung cancer. The CDR3 loop is CASSLSDREDQPQHF. As DNA, the CDR3 is TGTGCCAGCAGCCTCAGCGACAGGGAAGATCAGCCCCAGCATTTT.